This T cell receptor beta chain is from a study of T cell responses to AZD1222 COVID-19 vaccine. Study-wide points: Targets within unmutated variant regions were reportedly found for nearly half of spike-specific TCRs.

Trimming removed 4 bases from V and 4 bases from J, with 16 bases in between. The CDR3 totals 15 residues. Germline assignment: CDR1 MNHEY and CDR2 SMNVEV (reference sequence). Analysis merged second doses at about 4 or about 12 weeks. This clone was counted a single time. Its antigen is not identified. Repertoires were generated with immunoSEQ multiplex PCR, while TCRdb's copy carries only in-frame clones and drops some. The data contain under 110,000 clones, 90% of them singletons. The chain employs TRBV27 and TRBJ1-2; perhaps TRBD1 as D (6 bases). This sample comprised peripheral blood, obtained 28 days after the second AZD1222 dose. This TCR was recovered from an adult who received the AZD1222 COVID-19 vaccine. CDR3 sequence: CASSSKGGIGYGYTF. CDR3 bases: TGTGCCAGCAGTTCCAAGGGGGGGATCGGCTATGGCTACACCTTC.